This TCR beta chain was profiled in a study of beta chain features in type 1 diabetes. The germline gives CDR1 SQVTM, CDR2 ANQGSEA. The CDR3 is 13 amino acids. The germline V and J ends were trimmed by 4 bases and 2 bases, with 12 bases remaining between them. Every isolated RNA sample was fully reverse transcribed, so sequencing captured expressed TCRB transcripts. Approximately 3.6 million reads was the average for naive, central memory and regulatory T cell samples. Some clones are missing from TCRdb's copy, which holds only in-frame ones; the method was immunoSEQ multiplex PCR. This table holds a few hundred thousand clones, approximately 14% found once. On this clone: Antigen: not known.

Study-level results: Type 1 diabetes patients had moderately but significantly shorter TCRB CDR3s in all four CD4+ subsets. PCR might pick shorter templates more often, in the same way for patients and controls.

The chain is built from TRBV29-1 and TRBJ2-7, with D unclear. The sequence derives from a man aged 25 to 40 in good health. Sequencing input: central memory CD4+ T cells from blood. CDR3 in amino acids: CSVVWAGTYEQYF. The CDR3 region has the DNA TGCAGCGTTGTGTGGGCAGGCACCTACGAGCAGTACTTC.